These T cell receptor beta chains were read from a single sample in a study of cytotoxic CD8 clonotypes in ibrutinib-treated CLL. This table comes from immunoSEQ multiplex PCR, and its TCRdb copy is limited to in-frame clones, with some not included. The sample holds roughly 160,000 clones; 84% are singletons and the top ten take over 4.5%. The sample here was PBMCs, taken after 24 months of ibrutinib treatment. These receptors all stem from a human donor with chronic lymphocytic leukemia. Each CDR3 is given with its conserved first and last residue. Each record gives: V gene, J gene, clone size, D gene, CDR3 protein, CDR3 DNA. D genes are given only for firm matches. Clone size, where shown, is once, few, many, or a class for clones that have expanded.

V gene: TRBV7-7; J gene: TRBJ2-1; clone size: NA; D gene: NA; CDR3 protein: CASSPWPVSYNEQFF; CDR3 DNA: TGTGCTAGCAGCCCTTGGCCTGTCTCCTACAATGAGCAGTTCTTC
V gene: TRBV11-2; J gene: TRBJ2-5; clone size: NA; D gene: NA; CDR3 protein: CASSPTTGLSQETQYF; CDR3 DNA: TGTGCCAGCAGCCCTACGACCGGCCTTTCCCAAGAGACCCAGTACTTC
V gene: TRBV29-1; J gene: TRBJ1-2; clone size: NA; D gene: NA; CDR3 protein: CSVALDSNYGYTF; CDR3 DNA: TGCAGCGTTGCCTTAGACAGTAACTATGGCTACACCTTC
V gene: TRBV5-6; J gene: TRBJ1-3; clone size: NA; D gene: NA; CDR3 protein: CASSRSSGNTIYF; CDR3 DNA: TGTGCCAGCAGCAGGAGCTCTGGAAACACCATATATTTT
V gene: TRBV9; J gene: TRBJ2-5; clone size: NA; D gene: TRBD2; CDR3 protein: CASSAGLAGEETQYF; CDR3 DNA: TGTGCCAGCAGCGCGGGACTAGCGGGGGAAGAGACCCAGTACTTC
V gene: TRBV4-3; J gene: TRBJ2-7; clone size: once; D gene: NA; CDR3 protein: CASSRSLAYEQYF; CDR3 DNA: TGCGCCAGCAGCCGATCGTTAGCCTACGAGCAGTACTTC
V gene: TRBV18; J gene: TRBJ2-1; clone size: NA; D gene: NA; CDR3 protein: CASSRGRGANNEQFF; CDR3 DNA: TGTGCCAGCTCACGCGGCAGGGGGGCAAACAATGAGCAGTTCTTC
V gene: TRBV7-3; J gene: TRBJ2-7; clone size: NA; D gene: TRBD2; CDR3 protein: CASSSMAGGYVQYF; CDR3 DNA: TGTGCCAGCAGCTCCATGGCGGGAGGATATGTGCAGTACTTC
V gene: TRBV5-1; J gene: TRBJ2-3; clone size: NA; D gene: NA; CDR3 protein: CASSLDGPLSTDTQYF; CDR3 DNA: TGCGCCAGCAGCTTGGACGGCCCTTTAAGCACAGATACGCAGTATTTT
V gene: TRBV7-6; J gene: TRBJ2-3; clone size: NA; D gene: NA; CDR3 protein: CASSPRTGGTQYF; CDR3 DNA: TGTGCCAGCAGCCCCAGGACCGGAGGTACGCAGTATTTT
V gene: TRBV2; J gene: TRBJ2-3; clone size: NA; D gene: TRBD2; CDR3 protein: CASSEASGGVADTQYF; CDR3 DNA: TGTGCCAGCAGTGAAGCTAGCGGGGGGGTCGCAGATACGCAGTATTTT
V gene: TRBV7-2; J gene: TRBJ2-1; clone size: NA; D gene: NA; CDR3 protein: CASSPSARGHRSVEQFF; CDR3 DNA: TGTGCCAGCAGCCCCTCGGCGCGGGGACATCGCAGTGTTGAGCAGTTCTTC
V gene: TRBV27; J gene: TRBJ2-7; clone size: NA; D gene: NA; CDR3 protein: CASSSRRQSYEQYF; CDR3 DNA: TGTGCCAGCAGTTCCCGCAGACAATCCTACGAGCAGTACTTC
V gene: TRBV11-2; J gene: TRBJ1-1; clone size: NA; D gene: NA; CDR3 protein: CASSLVPHGNTEAFF; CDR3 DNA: TGTGCCAGCAGCTTAGTCCCCCATGGGAACACTGAAGCTTTCTTT
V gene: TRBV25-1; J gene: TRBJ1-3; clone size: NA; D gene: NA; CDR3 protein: CASSDRLSGNTIYF; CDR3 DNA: TGTGCCAGCAGTGATCGACTCTCTGGAAACACCATATATTTT
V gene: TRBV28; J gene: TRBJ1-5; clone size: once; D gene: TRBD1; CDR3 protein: CASSLLDRGSNQPQHF; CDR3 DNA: TGTGCCAGCAGTTTATTGGACAGGGGAAGCAATCAGCCCCAGCATTTT
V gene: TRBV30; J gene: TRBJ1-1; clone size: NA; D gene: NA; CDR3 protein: CAWTPTDMNTEAFF; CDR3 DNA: TGTGCCTGGACGCCGACAGACATGAACACTGAAGCTTTCTTT
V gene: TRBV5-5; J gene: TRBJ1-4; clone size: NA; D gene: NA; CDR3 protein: CASSFGVNEKLFF; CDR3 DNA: TGTGCCAGCAGCTTCGGGGTTAATGAAAAACTGTTTTTT
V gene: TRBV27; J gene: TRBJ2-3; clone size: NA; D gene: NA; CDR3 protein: CASSLRHGASDTQYF; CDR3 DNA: TGTGCCAGCAGTTTAAGGCATGGCGCATCAGATACGCAGTATTTT
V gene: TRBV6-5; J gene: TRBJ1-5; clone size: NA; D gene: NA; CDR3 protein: CASSPRAVQPQHF; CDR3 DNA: TGTGCCAGCAGTCCTCGGGCGGTACAGCCCCAGCATTTT
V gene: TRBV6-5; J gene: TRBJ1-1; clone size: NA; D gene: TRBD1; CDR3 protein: CASSYSQGASAFF; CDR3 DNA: TGTGCCAGCAGTTACTCCCAGGGGGCTTCGGCTTTCTTT
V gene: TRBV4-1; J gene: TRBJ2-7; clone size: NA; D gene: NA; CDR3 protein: CASSQDRVGTYEQYF; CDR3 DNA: TGCGCCAGCAGCCAAGACAGGGTAGGGACCTACGAGCAGTACTTC
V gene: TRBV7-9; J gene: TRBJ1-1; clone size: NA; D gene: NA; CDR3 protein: CASSLEGCRGDFF; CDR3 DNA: TGTGCCAGCAGCTTAGAGGGCTGCCGGGGGGATTTCTTT
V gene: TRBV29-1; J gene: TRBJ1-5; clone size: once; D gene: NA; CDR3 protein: CSVALVVGQPQHF; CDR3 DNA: TGCAGCGTTGCGCTAGTAGTGGGGCAGCCCCAGCATTTT
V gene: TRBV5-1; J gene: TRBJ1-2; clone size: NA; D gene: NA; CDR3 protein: CASSREDYGYTF; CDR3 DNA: TGCGCCAGCAGTAGGGAGGACTATGGCTACACCTTC
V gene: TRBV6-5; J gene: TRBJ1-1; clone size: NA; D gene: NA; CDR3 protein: CASSYFSTGNTEAFF; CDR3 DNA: TGTGCCAGCAGTTACTTTTCGACAGGGAACACTGAAGCTTTCTTT
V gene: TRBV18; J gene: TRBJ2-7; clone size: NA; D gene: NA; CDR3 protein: CASSPGQNSGEQYF; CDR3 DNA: TGTGCCAGCTCACCGGGCCAAAACTCCGGAGAGCAGTACTTC
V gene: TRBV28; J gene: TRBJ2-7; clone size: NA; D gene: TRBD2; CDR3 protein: CASSSGTSGRALEQYF; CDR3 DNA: TGTGCCAGCAGCTCCGGGACTAGCGGGAGGGCTCTCGAGCAGTACTTC
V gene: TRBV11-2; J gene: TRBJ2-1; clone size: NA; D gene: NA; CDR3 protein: CASSLIRGNEQFF; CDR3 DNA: TGTGCCAGCAGCTTAATTCGCGGCAATGAGCAGTTCTTC